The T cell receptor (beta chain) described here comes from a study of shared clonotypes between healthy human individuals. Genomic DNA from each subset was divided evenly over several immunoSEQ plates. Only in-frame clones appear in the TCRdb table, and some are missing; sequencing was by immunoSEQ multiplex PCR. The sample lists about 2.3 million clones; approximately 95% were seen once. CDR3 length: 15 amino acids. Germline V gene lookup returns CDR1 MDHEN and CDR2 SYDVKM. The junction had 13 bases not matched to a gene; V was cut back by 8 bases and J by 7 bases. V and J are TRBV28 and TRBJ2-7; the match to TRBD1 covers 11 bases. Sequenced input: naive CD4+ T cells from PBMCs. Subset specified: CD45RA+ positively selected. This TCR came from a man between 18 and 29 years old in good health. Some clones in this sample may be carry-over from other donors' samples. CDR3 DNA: TGTGCCAGCGACGCGGGACAGGGGGTCTTTCTGGAGCAGTACTTC. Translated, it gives CASDAGQGVFLEQYF.